Below, 18 T cell receptor beta chains from the same sample are listed, as sequenced in a study of blood T cell repertoires in COVID-19. Profiled with immunoSEQ multiplex PCR; TCRdb holds only in-frame clones, not every one. The sample has some 120,000 clones; more than 70% are singletons. Sequences were obtained from peripheral blood. These receptors all stem from an elderly woman with COVID-19, enrolled during active disease.

The rearrangement links TRBV7-9 to TRBJ2-3; no firm D call. The CDR3 contains 13 residues. V gave up 1 base and J gave up 3 bases, with 5 bases separating them. Germline CDR1 and CDR2: SEHNR and FQNEAQ (reference sequence). This chain's CDR3 is CASSLDLTDTQYF. CDR3 nucleotides: TGTGCCAGCAGCTTAGATCTAACAGATACGCAGTATTTT.

The chain uses TRBV9 and TRBJ2-3, with D tentatively TRBD1 (6 bases). Trimming removed 1 base at V and 2 bases at J, with 8 bases between. The CDR3 loop spans 14 amino acids. The V gene's germline CDR1 is SGDLS and CDR2 YYNGEE. CDR3: CASSVQGNTDTQYF. In DNA, the CDR3 is TGTGCCAGCAGCGTACAGGGGAACACAGATACGCAGTATTTT.

This clone came up once. The J gene is TRBJ2-1, the V gene TRBV28, with TRBD1 as a possible D gene (5 bases). This CDR3 is 12 amino acids long. V lost 8 bases and J 10 bases, leaving 15 bases between the germline ends. In germline, CDR1 is MDHEN, CDR2 SYDVKM. CDR3 sequence reads: CASGTGPWEQFF. For the CDR3, the DNA is TGTGCCAGCGGAACAGGTCCTTGGGAGCAGTTCTTC.

V and J are TRBV7-9 and TRBJ1-2; possibly TRBD1 for D (6 bases). CDR3 length: 12 amino acids. CDR1 is SEHNR and CDR2 is FQNEAQ in the germline V gene (reference sequence). The ends were cut back, 3 bases at V and 6 bases at J, with 8 bases in the middle. CDR3 bases: TGTGCCAGCAGCTTTAACAGGGATGGCTACACCTTC. This sequence encodes CASSFNRDGYTF.

The chain carries TRBV12-3 or TRBV12-4 and TRBJ1-4, with D perhaps matching TRBD1 (6 bases). The CDR3 extends over 12 amino acids. Between the trimmed V and J ends, which lost 7 bases and 5 bases, there was a span of 8 bases. As DNA, the CDR3 is TGTGCCAGCAACAGGGCAAATGAAAAACTGTTTTTT. It is translated as CASNRANEKLFF.

CDR3 bases: TGTGCCACAAAAGCGGAGTTGGGGTTTAATGAGCAGTTCTTC. Its protein is CATKAELGFNEQFF. The chain joins TRBV10-3 to TRBJ2-1, with a weak D call TRBD2 (5 bases). The CDR3 consists of 14 residues. V lost 10 bases and J 7 bases, leaving 20 bases between the germline ends. Germline V lookup: CDR1 ENHRY, CDR2 SYGVKD.

The rearrangement uses TRBV28 and TRBJ2-1; TRBD1 might be the D (6 bases). V was shortened by 3 bases and J by 5 bases, with 11 bases between the two germline ends. The CDR3 is made up of 14 amino acids. Germline V lookup: CDR1 MDHEN, CDR2 SYDVKM. The CDR3 nucleotides are TGTGCCAGCAGTTTCTGGGGGCGGGACAATGAGCAGTTCTTC. Translation gives CASSFWGRDNEQFF.

The chain has TRBV7-2 and TRBJ1-6; 10 bases map to TRBD1. Trimming at V came to 4 bases and at J to 7 bases, leaving 4 bases not matched to a gene. The CDR3 runs to 15 residues. The germline CDR1 and CDR2 sequences are SGHTA and FQGNSA. The CDR3 loop is CASSSGQGLNSPLHF. In nucleotides, the CDR3 is TGTGCCAGCAGCTCGGGACAGGGGTTGAATTCACCCCTCCACTTT.

In this sample, this clone turned up once. The chain employs TRBV18 and TRBJ1-1; maybe TRBD1 (6 bases). The CDR3 sequence is 16 residues long. V lost 0 bases and J lost 3, with 14 bases in between. The V gene's germline CDR1 is KGHSH and CDR2 LQKENI. The DNA of the CDR3 is TGTGCCAGCTCACCACCTAACTCCAGGGGTTACACTGAAGCTTTCTTT. As protein: CASSPPNSRGYTEAFF.

V and J are TRBV6-4 and TRBJ2-3; TRBD2 matches 11 bases. The CDR3 runs to 16 residues. The V and J ends lost 0 bases and 4 bases, in that order; junction bases with no gene match: 3. Germline CDR1 and CDR2: MRHNA and SNTAGT. This CDR3 is CASSDSTSGNADTQYF. The CDR3 nucleotides read TGTGCCAGCAGTGACTCGACTAGCGGGAACGCAGATACGCAGTATTTT.

The rearrangement uses TRBV15 and TRBJ1-6; D call uncertain. V lost 5 bases and J lost 0, with 5 bases in between. Germline V gene sequence: CDR1 LNHNV, CDR2 YYDKDF (reference sequence). The CDR3 loop spans 14 amino acids. The CDR3 coding sequence is TGTGCCACCAGCCCTAGCTCCTATAATTCACCCCTCCACTTT. Translated, it gives CATSPSSYNSPLHF.

CDR3 nucleotide sequence: TGTGCCAGCCACCCGCGGGGAAATAACTATGGCTACACCTTC. This codes for CASHPRGNNYGYTF. The chain uses TRBV6-5 and TRBJ1-2; D is unclear. Germline assignment: CDR1 MNHEY and CDR2 SVGAGI. CDR3 size: 14 residues. Trimming took 8 bases from V and 1 from J, leaving 14 bases between them.

Only one count was recorded for this clone. The V call is TRBV7-2, the J call TRBJ2-7; TRBD2 is a possible D gene (6 bases). CDR1 is SGHTA, CDR2 FQGNSA, per germline. Trimming pared 5 bases from V and 0 bases from J, leaving 14 bases between. This CDR3 comprises 15 residues. CDR3: CASSNRGLASYEQYF. The CDR3 DNA reads as TGTGCCAGCAGCAACCGGGGACTTGCCTCCTACGAGCAGTACTTC.

The chain carries TRBV27 and TRBJ1-6; a possible D gene is TRBD1 (5 bases). The CDR3 has 16 residues. Germline V gene sequence: CDR1 MNHEY, CDR2 SMNVEV (reference sequence). V lost 6 bases, J lost 5 bases, and 17 bases lay in between. The CDR3 protein is CASRLMQGLNNSPLHF. The CDR3, as DNA: TGTGCCAGCAGGCTTATGCAGGGACTAAATAATTCACCCCTCCACTTT.

J is TRBJ2-1 and V is TRBV28; 13 bases line up with TRBD2. Trimming removed 7 bases from V and 9 bases from J; junction bases left unmatched: 12. The germline CDR1 and CDR2 sequences are MDHEN and SYDVKM. The CDR3 covers 16 residues. CDR3 sequence reads: CASTLVGLAGSFEQFF. The CDR3 DNA sequence: TGTGCCAGCACCCTGGTGGGACTAGCGGGAAGCTTTGAGCAGTTCTTC.

This chain joins TRBV11-2 and TRBJ1-2, with a weak D call TRBD1 (5 bases). This CDR3 contains 12 residues. The ends were cut back, 5 bases at V and 2 bases at J, with 6 bases in the middle. Germline CDR1 is SGHAT and CDR2 is FQNNGV. The CDR3: CASSRGNYGYTF. The CDR3 DNA is TGTGCCAGCAGCCGGGGGAACTATGGCTACACCTTC. The full variable domain, in which reference TRBV11-2 and TRBJ1-2 provide the parts outside the CDR3, is EAGVAQSPRYKIIEKRQSVAFWCNPISGHATLYWYQQILGQGPKLLIQFQNNGVVDDSQLPKDRFSAERLKGVDSTLKIQPAKLEDSAVYLCASSRGNYGYTFGSGTRLTVV.

The chain uses TRBV14 and TRBJ2-7; unclear D gene. The CDR3 contains 12 residues. V was shortened by 5 bases and J by 5 bases, with 10 bases between the two germline ends. Germline values: CDR1 SGHDN, CDR2 FVKESK. The CDR3 is CASSAGFHEQYF. CDR3 nucleotides: TGTGCCAGCAGCGCCGGGTTCCACGAGCAGTACTTC. Filled out from reference TRBV14 and TRBJ2-7, the complete variable domain reads EAGVTQFPSHSVIEKGQTVTLRCDPISGHDNLYWYRRVMGKEIKFLLHFVKESKQDESGMPNNRFLAERTGGTYSTLKVQPAELEDSGVYFCASSAGFHEQYFGPGTRLTVT.

V is TRBV9 and J is TRBJ2-2; possibly TRBD2 for D (5 bases). V was shortened by 2 bases and J by 6 bases, with 14 bases between the two germline ends. Germline assignment: CDR1 SGDLS and CDR2 YYNGEE. The CDR3 sequence is 15 residues long. CDR3 loop: CASSVEGSWAGELFF. The CDR3 DNA follows: TGTGCCAGCAGCGTCGAAGGGAGTTGGGCCGGGGAGCTGTTTTTT.